The present entry profiles one T cell receptor (beta chain) with its context. The data were obtained in a study of shared T cell receptors in the human thymus. Using immunoSEQ multiplex PCR, the repertoire was profiled, and TCRdb retains in-frame clones only, with some absent. The data contain 630,000 or so clones, about 90% of them singletons. Another study also made use of these data, one on human thymus T cells. That work states: Corrective cardiac surgery supplied the resected thymus tissue.

The material sequenced was thymocytes. The source of this sequence is a boy less than two years old with a congenital heart defect.

CDR3 residues: CASTVGLAFNEQFF. The CDR3 coding sequence is TGTGCCAGCACTGTGGGACTAGCTTTTAATGAGCAGTTCTTC. The chain recombines TRBV9 with TRBJ2-1, with 9 nucleotides matching TRBD2. Germline V CDR1 and CDR2: SGDLS, YYNGEE. V trimming: 6 bases; J trimming: 7 bases; junction bases outside the gene matches: 8. The CDR3 totals 14 residues.